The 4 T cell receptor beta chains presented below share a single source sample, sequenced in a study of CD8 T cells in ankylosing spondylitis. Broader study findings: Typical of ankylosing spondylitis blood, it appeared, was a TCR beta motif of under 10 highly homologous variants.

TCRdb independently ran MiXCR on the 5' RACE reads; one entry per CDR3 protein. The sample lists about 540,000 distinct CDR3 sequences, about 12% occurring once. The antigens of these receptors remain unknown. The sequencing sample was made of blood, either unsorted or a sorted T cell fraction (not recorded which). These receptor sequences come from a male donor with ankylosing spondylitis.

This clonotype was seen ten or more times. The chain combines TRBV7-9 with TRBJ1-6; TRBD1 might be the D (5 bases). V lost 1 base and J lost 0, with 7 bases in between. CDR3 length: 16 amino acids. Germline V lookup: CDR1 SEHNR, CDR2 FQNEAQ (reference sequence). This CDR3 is CASSLGQSSYNSPLHF. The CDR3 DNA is TGTGCCAGCAGCTTAGGACAGAGCTCCTATAATTCACCCCTCCACTTT. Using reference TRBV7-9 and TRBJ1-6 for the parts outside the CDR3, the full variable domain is DTGVSQNPRHKITKRGQNVTFRCDPISEHNRLYWYRQTLGQGPEFLTYFQNEAQLEKSRLLSDRFSAERPKGSFSTLEIQRTEQGDSAMYLCASSLGQSSYNSPLHFGNGTRLTVT.

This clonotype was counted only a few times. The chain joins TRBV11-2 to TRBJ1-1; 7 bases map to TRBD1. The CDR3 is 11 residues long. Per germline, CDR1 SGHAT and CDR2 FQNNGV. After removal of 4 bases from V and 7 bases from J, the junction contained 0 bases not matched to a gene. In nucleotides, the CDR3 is TGTGCCAGCAGCTGGACAGGTGAAGCTTTCTTT. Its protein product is CASSWTGEAFF.

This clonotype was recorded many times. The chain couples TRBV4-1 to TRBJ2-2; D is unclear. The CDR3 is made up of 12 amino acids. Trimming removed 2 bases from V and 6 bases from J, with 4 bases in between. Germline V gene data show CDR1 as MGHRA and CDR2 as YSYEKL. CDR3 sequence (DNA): TGCGCCAGCAGCCAACTAGCCGGGGAGCTGTTTTTT. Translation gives CASSQLAGELFF.

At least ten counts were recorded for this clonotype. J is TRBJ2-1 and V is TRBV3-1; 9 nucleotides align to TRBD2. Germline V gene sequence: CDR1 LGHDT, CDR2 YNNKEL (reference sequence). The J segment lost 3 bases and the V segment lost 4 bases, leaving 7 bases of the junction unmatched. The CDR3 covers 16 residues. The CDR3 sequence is CASSPQLAGFYNEQFF. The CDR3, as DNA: TGTGCCAGCAGCCCACAACTAGCGGGTTTCTACAATGAGCAGTTCTTC.